The sample holds a few counts of the clone carrying this TCR beta chain. The data stem from a study of blood T cell repertoires in COVID-19. Study as a whole: The origin of the acute and convalescent COVID-19 samples was the United States, Italy and Spain. Sources were T cells, B-cell-depleted T cells, or PBMCs; the material itself was cDNA or gDNA.

Per the study methods: Cell counts per sample came from amplifying reference gene primers. Clones were read by immunoSEQ multiplex PCR, and TCRdb kept only the in-frame ones, dropping some. The V and J calls and clone size were taken over from that table, and D and trimming were inferred from the DNA. The data contain 68,000 or so clones, 85% to 90% of them seen just once; the ten biggest clones take up over 4%. The sequence derives from a man over 45 with acute or convalescent COVID-19. Sequenced material: peripheral blood.

CDR3 residues: CASSPKAYPTNEQFF. In DNA, the CDR3 is TGTGCCAGCAGCCCCAAAGCGTACCCGACGAATGAGCAGTTCTTC. The chain joins TRBV3-1 (or the pseudogene TRBV3-2) to TRBJ2-1; D is unclear. Germline lookup yields CDR1 LGHDT and CDR2 YNNKEL (reference sequence). The CDR3 contains 15 residues. Trimming shortened V by 4 bases and J by 7 bases, and 17 bases separated the two germline ends.